Sequencing of this TCR beta chain was carried out in a study of immune characterization of retroperitoneal liposarcoma. TCRdb fed the PCR reads into MiXCR, producing one record per CDR3 protein. The data show roughly 10,000 distinct CDR3 sequences, over 20% seen once. CDR1 and CDR2 from the germline V gene are KGHDR and SFDVKD. This CDR3 comprises 18 residues. V was pared by 3 bases and J by 0 bases, with 8 bases of the junction left unmatched. The V and J genes are TRBV24-1 and TRBJ1-1; 11 nucleotides agree with TRBD1. The source material was blood. The receptor was isolated from a female donor with retroperitoneal liposarcoma. The CDR3 nucleotides are TGTGCCACCAGTGATCGGACAGGGGGCCGCACCATGAACACTGAAGCTTTCTTT. The encoded protein is CATSDRTGGRTMNTEAFF.